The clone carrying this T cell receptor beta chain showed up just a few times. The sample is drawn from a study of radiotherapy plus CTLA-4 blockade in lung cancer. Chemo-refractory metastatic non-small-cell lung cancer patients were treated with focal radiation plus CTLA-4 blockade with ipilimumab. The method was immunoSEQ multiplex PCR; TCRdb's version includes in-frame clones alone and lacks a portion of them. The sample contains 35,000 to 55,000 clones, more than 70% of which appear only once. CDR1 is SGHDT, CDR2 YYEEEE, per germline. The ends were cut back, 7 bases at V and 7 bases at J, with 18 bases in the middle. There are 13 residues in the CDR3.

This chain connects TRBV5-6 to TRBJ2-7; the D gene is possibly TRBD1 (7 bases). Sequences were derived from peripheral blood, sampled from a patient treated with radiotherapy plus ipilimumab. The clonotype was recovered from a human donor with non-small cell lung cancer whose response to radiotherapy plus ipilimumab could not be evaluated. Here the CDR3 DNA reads TGTGCCAGCGCCGCAGGGGGGCGATGGGAGCAGTACTTC. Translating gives CASAAGGRWEQYF. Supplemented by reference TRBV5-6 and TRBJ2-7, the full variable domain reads DAGVTQSPTHLIKTRGQQVTLRCSPKSGHDTVSWYQQALGQGPQFIFQYYEEEERQRGNFPDRFSGHQFPNYSSELNVNALLLGDSALYLCASAAGGRWEQYFGPGTRLTVT.